Below are 3 T cell receptor beta chains sequenced from a single sample in a study of persistence of HIV-infected CD4 T cells. Their antigens remain unidentified. Sequencing used immunoSEQ version 4 in survey mode. The table came from immunoSEQ multiplex PCR; TCRdb's copy has only in-frame clones and leaves some out. The table shows 15,000 to 20,000 clones, with about two thirds occurring only once. Lysates of CMV-infected fibroblasts at 9 to 10 ug/mL stimulated these cells. CD4+ T cells upregulating both CD40 ligand and CD69 were sorted as responding cells. Material: CD4+ T cells sorted from PBMCs after approximately 18-hour stimulation, obtained from a patient who received antiretroviral therapy. The origin of the receptors is an adult woman with HIV who was CMV-seropositive.

V usage is TRBV24-1 and J usage is TRBJ2-5; 10 bases are a match to TRBD2. Germline V gene lookup returns CDR1 KGHDR and CDR2 SFDVKD. This CDR3 has 16 residues. Trimming cost V 4 bases and J 5 bases; bases outside gene matches: 9. CDR3: CATSDQSGGALETQYF. In DNA, the CDR3 is TGTGCCACCAGTGACCAGAGCGGGGGGGCCCTTGAGACCCAGTACTTC.

The rearrangement uses TRBV7-9 and TRBJ1-2, with 8 bases that match TRBD1. CDR3 length: 16 amino acids. Looked up from germline, CDR1 is SEHNR and CDR2 is FQNEAQ (reference sequence). Trimming cost V 2 bases and J 5 bases; bases outside gene matches: 10. The CDR3 bases are TGTGCCAGCAGCTTATTTCCAGGGGGCGAGGGATATGGCTACACCTTC. Protein product: CASSLFPGGEGYGYTF.

The chain combines TRBV30 with TRBJ1-6; 7 bases are shared with TRBD1. The CDR3 totals 14 residues. Per germline, CDR1 GTSNPN and CDR2 SVGIG (reference sequence). V shed 5 bases, J shed 7 bases, and the junction held 8 bases outside the gene matches. This CDR3 is CAWDYRGGNSPLHF. Here the CDR3 DNA reads TGTGCCTGGGACTACAGGGGAGGAAATTCACCCCTCCACTTT.